Listed here are 27 T cell receptor beta chains from one sample, sequenced in a study of cytomegalovirus exposure and HLA in healthy donors (dated by TCRdb to 2016 to 2017). Receptor amplification or capture employed the immunoSEQ multiplex PCR assay. A mixture of 60 forward primers for TCR Vbeta segments and 13 reverse primers for TCR Jbeta segments was used in the multiplex PCR. The table comes from immuneACCESS by way of TCRdb, which keeps in-frame sequences with V and J called. Part of the clones is missing from these tables; in studies checked, under half for an unresolved V gene and the rest for unknown reasons. The sample profile shows roughly 110,000 clones; 79% of them were found once. The ten top clones hold under 3% of the sample. Sequencing was performed on PBMCs. Receptors originate from a woman under 30 in good health and CMV-seropositive.

Turning to this clone: Other DNA variants within this sample encode the same CDR3. V gene TRBV7-9 combines with J gene TRBJ1-2, with TRBD1 identical over 9 bases. The CDR3 is 13 amino acids. Looked up from germline, CDR1 is SEHNR and CDR2 is FQNEAQ (reference sequence). Trimming took 6 bases from V and 8 from J; bases not matched to a gene: 7. The CDR3 DNA is TGTGCCAGCAGTCTGGGACAGGGATTAGGCTACACCTTC. Amino acids: CASSLGQGLGYTF.

The rearrangement links TRBV9 to TRBJ2-3; D perhaps matches TRBD1 (5 bases). Germline CDR1 reads SGDLS; CDR2 reads YYNGEE. V was cut by 0 bases and J by 5 bases, with 10 bases left in between. This CDR3 comprises 14 residues. This chain's CDR3 is CASSVDRPQDTQYF. The CDR3 DNA sequence: TGTGCCAGCAGCGTAGACAGGCCCCAAGATACGCAGTATTTT.

The chain is built from TRBV2 and TRBJ1-3, with 7 bases fitting TRBD1. Germline V gene lookup returns CDR1 SNHLY and CDR2 FYNNEI. The CDR3 runs 14 residues. V dropped 5 bases and J dropped 8; count of bases not matched to a gene: 9. The CDR3 DNA reads as TGTGCCAGCAGTTCCGACAGGGTGGTAGACACCATATATTTT. It codes for CASSSDRVVDTIYF.

This chain joins TRBV5-1 and TRBJ1-1, with D maybe TRBD1 (5 bases). V was clipped by 4 bases and J by 1 base, with 14 bases between them. CDR1 SGHRS and CDR2 YFSETQ come from the germline V gene. The CDR3 contains 15 residues. CDR3 amino acids: CASSLQGGPNTEAFF. The CDR3 DNA follows: TGCGCCAGCAGCCTCCAGGGAGGCCCGAACACTGAAGCTTTCTTT.

The V and J genes are TRBV9 and TRBJ1-2; 8 nucleotides agree with TRBD1. The length of the CDR3 is 13 residues. After removal of 4 bases from V and 8 bases from J, the junction contained 7 bases not matched to a gene. Germline loops: CDR1 SGDLS, CDR2 YYNGEE. The DNA of the CDR3 is TGTGCCAGCAGCTTATCAGGGGGCGAAGGCTACACCTTC. This encodes CASSLSGGEGYTF. Full variable domain (remainder filled in from reference TRBV9 and TRBJ1-2): DSGVTQTPKHLITATGQRVTLRCSPRSGDLSVYWYQQSLDQGLQFLIQYYNGEERAKGNILERFSAQQFPDLHSELNLSSLELGDSALYFCASSLSGGEGYTFGSGTRLTVV.

The chain has TRBV5-6 and TRBJ2-2, with D hard to call. V dropped 2 bases and J dropped 0 bases, with 8 bases sitting between them. Germline V gives CDR1 SGHDT, CDR2 YYEEEE. The CDR3 extends over 15 amino acids. CDR3 DNA: TGTGCCAGCAGCTTCTCCCCCGCGAACACCGGGGAGCTGTTTTTT. This sequence encodes CASSFSPANTGELFF.

This chain links TRBV6-6 with TRBJ2-2; no firm D call. V was shortened by 6 bases and J by 7 bases, with 12 bases between the two germline ends. Germline CDR1 reads MNHNY; CDR2 reads SVGAGI (reference sequence). The CDR3 is 13 residues long. The CDR3 reads CASRDEAIGELFF. The CDR3 bases are TGTGCCAGCAGGGATGAGGCGATCGGGGAGCTGTTTTTT.

This clone was seen a handful of times. The chain uses TRBV7-9 and TRBJ2-5; the match to TRBD1 covers 11 bases. The CDR3 is 15 amino acids. The trim removed 0 bases at V and 5 bases at J, leaving 2 bases unmatched. Germline V lookup: CDR1 SEHNR, CDR2 FQNEAQ (reference sequence). CDR3 residues: CASSLAGTGGETQYF. CDR3 DNA sequence: TGTGCCAGCAGCTTAGCGGGGACAGGGGGGGAGACCCAGTACTTC.

The chain carries TRBV5-6 and TRBJ1-2; no clear D. Trimming shortened V by 4 bases and J by 5 bases, and 12 bases separated the two germline ends. CDR1 and CDR2 (germline): SGHDT, YYEEEE. The CDR3 runs to 13 residues. The CDR3: CASSPYSEYGYTF. The CDR3 DNA is TGTGCCAGCAGCCCCTATTCCGAGTATGGCTACACCTTC.

This chain joins TRBV5-1 and TRBJ1-2; 7 positions agree with TRBD1. J was trimmed by 6 bases and V by 0 bases; bases with no gene match: 5. CDR1 is SGHRS and CDR2 is YFSETQ in the germline V gene. The CDR3 totals 14 residues. CDR3 in DNA: TGCGCCAGCAGCTTGGAAGGCCAGGGGGATGGCTACACCTTC. Translated, it gives CASSLEGQGDGYTF.

This rearrangement joins TRBV11-2 to TRBJ1-4, with D maybe TRBD1 (6 bases). CDR1 is SGHAT and CDR2 is FQNNGV in the germline V gene. The CDR3 sequence is 13 residues long. The germline V and J ends were trimmed by 1 base and 8 bases, with 8 bases remaining between them. The CDR3 coding sequence is TGTGCCAGCAGCTTAGGAGGGGGAGAAAAACTGTTTTTT. This sequence encodes CASSLGGGEKLFF.

V is TRBV15 and J is TRBJ1-2; D remains unclear. The CDR3 totals 14 residues. V was shortened by 8 bases and J by 8 bases, with 21 bases between the two germline ends. The germline V gene has CDR1 LNHNV and CDR2 YYDKDF (reference sequence). The CDR3, as DNA: TGTGCCACCGGAACCGAGGGTCCCTACCTGGGCTACACCTTC. This gives the protein CATGTEGPYLGYTF.

This clone has more than one count but fewer than ten. This chain connects TRBV5-1 to TRBJ2-7, with TRBD1 matching 8 bases. This CDR3 spans 14 amino acids. V lost 4 bases, J lost 3 bases, and 6 bases stayed unmatched. Looked up from germline, CDR1 is SGHRS and CDR2 is YFSETQ. CDR3 nucleotides: TGCGCCAGCAGCCTATCTGGGACAGGCTACGAGCAGTACTTC. This sequence encodes CASSLSGTGYEQYF.

This chain links TRBV28 with TRBJ2-3; 11 bases are a match to TRBD2. The germline V gene has CDR1 MDHEN and CDR2 SYDVKM. Germline trimming cut 6 bases from V and 6 bases from J; bases unmatched to any gene: 14. CDR3 length equals 17 residues. CDR3 amino acids: CASRGISSGRSGDTQYF. The CDR3 bases are TGTGCCAGCAGGGGGATCTCTAGCGGGAGGAGCGGCGATACGCAGTATTTT.

The chain joins TRBV14 to TRBJ1-4, with D possibly matching TRBD1 (5 bases). Germline V lookup: CDR1 SGHDN, CDR2 FVKESK. V gave up 6 bases and J gave up 0 bases, with 8 bases separating them. The CDR3 consists of 14 residues. DNA of the CDR3: TGTGCCAGCAGAGACAGTGCAACTAATGAAAAACTGTTTTTT. Protein product: CASRDSATNEKLFF.

CDR3 region: CASIGGGSTDTQYF. The CDR3 DNA reads as TGCGCCAGCATTGGCGGGGGTAGCACAGATACGCAGTATTTT. The rearrangement joins TRBV5-1 to TRBJ2-3, with 7 bases lining up with TRBD2. This CDR3 is built from 14 residues. Germline values: CDR1 SGHRS, CDR2 YFSETQ. The junction had 4 bases not matched to a gene; V was cut back by 6 bases and J by 0 bases.

CDR3 DNA: TGTGCCAGCAAAATACAGGGGGACACTGAAGCTTTCTTT. Translated: CASKIQGDTEAFF. J is TRBJ1-1 and V is TRBV28; 8 nucleotides align to TRBD1. The CDR3 loop spans 13 amino acids. Germline V gene lookup returns CDR1 MDHEN and CDR2 SYDVKM. Trimming at V came to 7 bases and at J to 3 bases, leaving 4 bases not matched to a gene.

The genes are TRBV13 and TRBJ2-7; 13 bases are shared with TRBD2. The V and J ends lost 4 bases and 5 bases, in that order; junction bases with no gene match: 11. Germline CDR1 and CDR2: PRHDT and FYEKMQ (reference sequence). This CDR3 has 17 amino acids. The CDR3: CASSSWAGTSGKDEQYF. The CDR3 DNA sequence: TGTGCCAGCAGCTCCTGGGCCGGGACTAGCGGGAAGGACGAGCAGTACTTC.

This clone came up a few times. The chain recombines TRBV7-3 with TRBJ2-5, with D possibly TRBD1 on 6 matching bases. The CDR3 covers 14 residues. Germline values: CDR1 SGHTA, CDR2 FQGTGA. V dropped 5 bases and J dropped 5 bases, with 15 bases sitting between them. The CDR3 sequence is CASSPGTLRETQYF. The CDR3 DNA follows: TGTGCCAGCAGCCCCGGGACACTGAGGGAGACCCAGTACTTC.

The chain has TRBV9 and TRBJ1-2, with 11 bases fitting TRBD1. Trimming cost V 2 bases and J 3 bases; bases outside gene matches: 3. CDR3 length: 15 amino acids. CDR1 SGDLS and CDR2 YYNGEE come from the germline V gene. CDR3 nucleotides: TGTGCCAGCAGCGTCGGGACAGGGGGGTACTATGGCTACACCTTC. Its translation: CASSVGTGGYYGYTF.

J is TRBJ1-1 and V is TRBV7-9, with TRBD1 as a possible D gene (5 bases). CDR3 size: 13 residues. V was cut by 1 base and J by 6 bases, with 9 bases left in between. The germline CDR1 and CDR2 sequences are SEHNR and FQNEAQ (reference sequence). CDR3 coding DNA: TGTGCCAGCAGCTTAGGGGGGGGTGCTGAAGCTTTCTTT. Its protein product is CASSLGGGAEAFF. Combining the CDR3 with reference TRBV7-9 and TRBJ1-1 gives the whole variable domain DTGVSQNPRHKITKRGQNVTFRCDPISEHNRLYWYRQTLGQGPEFLTYFQNEAQLEKSRLLSDRFSAERPKGSFSTLEIQRTEQGDSAMYLCASSLGGGAEAFFGQGTRLTVV.

This rearrangement joins TRBV5-1 to TRBJ2-5; TRBD1 aligns across 10 bases. V shed 0 bases, J shed 5 bases, and the junction held 4 bases outside the gene matches. The CDR3 runs 15 residues. Germline CDR1 and CDR2: SGHRS and YFSETQ. The CDR3 loop is CASSLVGQGGETQYF. The CDR3 nucleotides read TGCGCCAGCAGCTTGGTTGGACAGGGGGGGGAGACCCAGTACTTC. The full variable domain, its missing parts supplied by reference TRBV5-1 and TRBJ2-5, is KAGVTQTPRYLIKTRGQQVTLSCSPISGHRSVSWYQQTPGQGLQFLFEYFSETQRNKGNFPGRFSGRQFSNSRSEMNVSTLELGDSALYLCASSLVGQGGETQYFGPGTRLLVL.

This clone was seen only a few times. The gene calls are TRBV7-9 and TRBJ1-5; 10 bases are a match to TRBD1. The CDR3 runs to 16 residues. J gave up 5 bases and V 6 bases, and 10 bases lay outside the gene matches. The germline V gene has CDR1 SEHNR and CDR2 FQNEAQ (reference sequence). The CDR3 nucleotides are TGTGCCAGCAGTGGCCCCGGGACAGGGGTTGATCAGCCCCAGCATTTT. Translation gives CASSGPGTGVDQPQHF.

The rearrangement uses TRBV6-1 and TRBJ1-3; D perhaps matches TRBD1 (5 bases). This CDR3 contains 15 residues. Trimming removed 2 bases from V and 4 bases from J, with 12 bases in between. Germline-derived CDR1 and CDR2 are MNHNS and SASEGT. CDR3 bases: TGTGCCAGCAGTGAAAAGCGATCAGGGGGAAACACCATATATTTT. This encodes CASSEKRSGGNTIYF.

The chain couples TRBV28 to TRBJ2-2, with D possibly being TRBD1 (5 bases). V was trimmed by 7 bases and J by 7 bases, leaving 13 bases between them. The CDR3 loop spans 13 amino acids. The germline gives CDR1 MDHEN, CDR2 SYDVKM. The CDR3 loop is CASNRRAIGELFF. The DNA of the CDR3 is TGTGCCAGCAACCGCAGGGCAATCGGGGAGCTGTTTTTT.

A word on this clone: Different DNA sequences within this sample yield the same CDR3. The V call is TRBV5-1, the J call TRBJ2-5, with 9 bases that match TRBD1. The germline V gene has CDR1 SGHRS and CDR2 YFSETQ. The CDR3 is 14 residues long. V was pared by 0 bases and J by 5 bases, with 2 bases of the junction left unmatched. CDR3 loop: CASSLGQGGETQYF. DNA of the CDR3: TGCGCCAGCAGCTTGGGACAGGGGGGCGAGACCCAGTACTTC.

The CDR3 DNA is TGTGCCAGCAGAGCGTACCTAGCGGGATCGAACACCGGGGAGCTGTTTTTT. This codes for CASRAYLAGSNTGELFF. The chain uses TRBV28 and TRBJ2-2; 9 bases agree with TRBD2. This CDR3 spans 17 amino acids. Germline CDR1 and CDR2: MDHEN and SYDVKM. V was clipped by 6 bases and J by 0 bases; unmatched bases: 8.